This TCR beta chain is drawn from a study of blood T cell repertoires in COVID-19. In the study overall: COVID-19 samples from acute and convalescent phases originated in the United States, Italy and Spain. Sources were T cells, B-cell-depleted T cells, or PBMCs; the material itself was cDNA or gDNA.

Authors' processing steps: Estimation of nucleated cell counts relied on the amplification of reference gene primers. The table came from immunoSEQ multiplex PCR; TCRdb's copy has only in-frame clones and leaves some out. The DNA gave D and trimming, while V, J and clone size come from that table. The repertoire holds 86,000 or so clones, with roughly 86% as singletons. Germline trimming cut 9 bases from V and 1 base from J; bases unmatched to any gene: 14. The CDR3 totals 16 residues. CDR1 is SNHLY, CDR2 FYNNEI, per germline. The receptor was isolated from an elderly woman with acute or convalescent COVID-19. The genes are TRBV2 and TRBJ2-7; 8 nucleotides line up with TRBD2. The specimen was peripheral blood. The CDR3 sequence is CASSGGVNSRSYEQYF. CDR3 sequence (DNA): TGTGCCAGTTCGGGGGGGGTCAACAGTAGATCCTACGAGCAGTACTTC.